The entry that follows covers one T cell receptor beta chain sequence. This entry belongs to a study of blood T cell repertoires in COVID-19. In the study overall: Acute-phase and convalescent COVID-19 samples originated in the United States, Italy and Spain. T cells, B-cell-depleted T cells, or PBMCs supplied cDNA or gDNA.

Germline loops: CDR1 MNHNS, CDR2 SASEGT. V trimming: 4 bases; J trimming: 1 base; junction bases outside the gene matches: 9. The CDR3 runs 16 residues. In the original analysis: Counts of nucleated cells, estimated from reference gene primer amplification, were obtained. Produced via immunoSEQ multiplex PCR; TCRdb's table is partial and in-frame only. V and J calls and clone size are copied from that table; D and trimming were computed from the DNA. This sample has hundreds of thousands of clones, with 70% to 90% found just once. The sequence derives from a man aged 80 or over with acute or convalescent COVID-19. The chain is built from TRBV6-1 and TRBJ2-5; the match to TRBD1 covers 7 bases. Material for sequencing was peripheral blood. The CDR3 reads CASSGTGIRGQETQYF. CDR3 bases: TGTGCCAGCAGTGGGACAGGAATTAGGGGCCAAGAGACCCAGTACTTC.